This T cell receptor (beta chain) was identified during a study of OX40 agonist ivuxolimab in advanced cancers. Study-wide background: Patients were treated with ivuxolimab, an agonistic anti-OX40 (CD134) antibody. Each patient was given ivuxolimab into a vein every 2 weeks, at 0.01 to 10 mg/kg.

The CDR3 spans 17 residues. The germline CDR1 and CDR2 sequences are MDHEN and SYDVKM. Between the trimmed V and J ends, which lost 5 bases and 5 bases, there was a span of 19 bases. Only in-frame clones appear in the TCRdb table, and some are missing; sequencing was by immunoSEQ multiplex PCR. Of 60,000 to 75,000 clones listed, approximately 90% are singletons. The clonotype was recovered from an adult with an advanced solid tumor such as melanoma, head and neck, liver or kidney cancer. The chain joins TRBV28 to TRBJ1-6; D gene uncertain. The sample here was CD4+ or CD8+ T cells sorted from blood, taken in a trial of the OX40 agonist ivuxolimab. The CDR3 nucleotides read TGTGCCAGCAGTCCCCTAAATCCCTCCACGAATAATTCACCCCTCCACTTT. It yields the protein CASSPLNPSTNNSPLHF.